The 10 T cell receptor beta chains given below trace back to one sample, sequenced in a study of T-cell memory formation after mild COVID-19. Each CDR3 protein gets one entry after TCRdb re-called the 5' RACE reads with MiXCR. The data show about 350,000 distinct CDR3 sequences, with around 28% seen just once and roughly 13% held by the top ten. Material for sequencing was PBMCs or a T cell subset sorted from them (not recorded which). These receptors were collected from an adult woman who had mild COVID-19 (a few samples of this study predate the infection). Cell type and time point are not known.

This clonotype was recorded a few times. The chain is built from TRBV29-1 and TRBJ2-4; TRBD2 is a possible D gene (5 bases). Germline V gene data show CDR1 as SQVTM and CDR2 as ANQGSEA. The CDR3 totals 14 residues. The V end lost 6 bases, the J end lost 1 base, and 13 bases lay between the germline ends. The DNA for the CDR3 is TGCAGCGTGACCCCACCGGGGGCCAAAAACATTCAGTACTTC. The encoded protein is CSVTPPGAKNIQYF.

The chain is built from TRBV7-9 and TRBJ1-1, with 7 bases that match TRBD1. Germline CDR1 reads SEHNR; CDR2 reads FQNEAQ (reference sequence). The CDR3 covers 14 residues. V lost 8 bases to trimming and J lost 1 base; unmatched junction nucleotides: 7. CDR3 sequence reads: CASLGTDSNTEAFF. In DNA, the CDR3 is TGTGCCAGCCTAGGGACAGATTCGAACACTGAAGCTTTCTTT.

The chain carries TRBV5-1 and TRBJ2-7, with D perhaps TRBD1 (6 bases). Germline-derived CDR1 and CDR2 are SGHRS and YFSETQ. V lost 4 bases to trimming and J lost 3 bases, with 20 bases between them. This CDR3 comprises 16 residues. The CDR3 sequence is CASSQISGVSNYEQYF. The CDR3 coding sequence is TGCGCCAGCAGCCAAATCTCAGGGGTTTCAAACTACGAGCAGTACTTC. Full variable domain (rest looked up from reference TRBV5-1 and TRBJ2-7): KAGVTQTPRYLIKTRGQQVTLSCSPISGHRSVSWYQQTPGQGLQFLFEYFSETQRNKGNFPGRFSGRQFSNSRSEMNVSTLELGDSALYLCASSQISGVSNYEQYFGPGTRLTVT.

This clonotype was observed a few times. A read error may produce the germline difference seen at one junction end. The rearrangement joins TRBV20-1 to TRBJ1-1, with D possibly being TRBD1 (6 bases). The V gene's germline CDR1 is DFQATT and CDR2 SNEGSKA (reference sequence). The CDR3 is made up of 13 amino acids. In DNA, the CDR3 is TGCGGTGCAGAGGGGGACCGAGGCGCTGAAGCTTTCTTT. Protein: CGAEGDRGAEAFF.

This clonotype was recorded a few times. The chain carries TRBV29-1 and TRBJ2-1, with D tentatively TRBD1 or TRBD2 (6 bases each). V shed 0 bases and J shed 1 base, with 16 bases lying between them. In germline, CDR1 is SQVTM, CDR2 ANQGSEA. CDR3 length: 17 residues. This chain's CDR3 is CSVEEGGAGSSYNEQFF. In DNA, the CDR3 is TGCAGCGTTGAAGAGGGGGGCGCGGGGAGTTCCTACAATGAGCAGTTCTTC.

This clonotype has only a few counts. The CDR3 sequence is CASSPLGGSLGNTIYF. The DNA for the CDR3 is TGTGCCAGCAGCCCTCTCGGAGGATCTCTCGGAAACACCATATATTTT. The J gene is TRBJ1-3, the V gene TRBV3-1; no firm D call. Germline CDR1 LGHDT, CDR2 YNNKEL (reference sequence). The V gene lost 4 bases and the J gene lost 4 bases, with 17 bases spanning the gap. The CDR3 has 16 residues.

This clonotype has just a few counts. The V and J genes are TRBV12-3 or TRBV12-4 and TRBJ2-3; 9 positions agree with TRBD2. CDR3 length equals 15 residues. V was clipped by 6 bases and J by 6 bases; unmatched bases: 10. CDR3 bases: TGTGCCAGCAGCGCCCCGAGCGGGGGGAGGGATACGCAGTATTTT. Its protein product is CASSAPSGGRDTQYF.

This clonotype appeared a few times. The chain has TRBV23-1 and TRBJ2-3; the match to TRBD2 covers 7 bases. TRBV23-1 is given ORF status, its function remaining uncertain. The CDR3 is 17 amino acids. The V and J ends lost 2 bases and 2 bases, in that order; junction bases with no gene match: 10. CDR3 nucleotide sequence: TGCGCCAGCAGTCAACATGTACAAGCGGGACCCACAGATACGCAGTATTTT. It translates to CASSQHVQAGPTDTQYF.

V is TRBV25-1 and J is TRBJ2-4, with 7 bases aligning to TRBD2. The CDR3 runs to 19 residues. V gave up 3 bases and J gave up 0 bases; unmatched junction bases: 14. Looked up from germline, CDR1 is MGHDK and CDR2 is SYGVNS. The CDR3 DNA follows: TGTGCCAGCAGTGATTGGGCTAGCGGAGCAAATTTAGCCAAAAACATTCAGTACTTC. Its protein is CASSDWASGANLAKNIQYF.

There are a few counts of this clonotype. The rearrangement links TRBV5-1 to TRBJ1-1, with D possibly being TRBD1 (5 bases). This CDR3 region has 16 residues. Trimming removed 2 bases from V and 6 bases from J, with 20 bases in between. The V gene's germline CDR1 is SGHRS and CDR2 YFSETQ. The chain's CDR3 is CASSFTTGTKGSEAFF. The CDR3 DNA reads as TGCGCCAGCAGCTTTACAACCGGGACTAAGGGCTCTGAAGCTTTCTTT.